This T cell receptor (beta chain) was recovered during a study of T-cell reconstitution after alpha-beta-depleted transplantation in children. Study-wide results and caveats: T-cell numbers and diversity one year post-transplant derived largely from freshly generated T cells.

The V gene's germline CDR1 is SGHVS and CDR2 FNYEAQ. The CDR3 is 17 amino acids. V was trimmed by 3 bases and J by 0 bases, leaving 16 bases between them. A note on this clonotype: Its target is not known.

Researchers prepared the TCRbeta library using unique molecular identifiers, the study reports. A single record per CDR3 protein comes from TCRdb applying MiXCR to the PCR reads. The sample carries about 470,000 distinct CDR3 sequences, about 45% recorded once. The sequence was obtained from a girl aged 2 to 10 with aplastic anemia, due to receive a stem cell transplant. The sequencing used PBMCs, collected before TCRalphabeta/CD19-depleted stem cell transplant. The chain carries TRBV7-6 and TRBJ2-3, with D maybe TRBD1 (6 bases). The CDR3 region is CASSLGPGAFSTDTQYF. The CDR3 coding sequence is TGTGCCAGCAGCTTGGGGCCAGGGGCGTTTAGCACAGATACGCAGTATTTT.